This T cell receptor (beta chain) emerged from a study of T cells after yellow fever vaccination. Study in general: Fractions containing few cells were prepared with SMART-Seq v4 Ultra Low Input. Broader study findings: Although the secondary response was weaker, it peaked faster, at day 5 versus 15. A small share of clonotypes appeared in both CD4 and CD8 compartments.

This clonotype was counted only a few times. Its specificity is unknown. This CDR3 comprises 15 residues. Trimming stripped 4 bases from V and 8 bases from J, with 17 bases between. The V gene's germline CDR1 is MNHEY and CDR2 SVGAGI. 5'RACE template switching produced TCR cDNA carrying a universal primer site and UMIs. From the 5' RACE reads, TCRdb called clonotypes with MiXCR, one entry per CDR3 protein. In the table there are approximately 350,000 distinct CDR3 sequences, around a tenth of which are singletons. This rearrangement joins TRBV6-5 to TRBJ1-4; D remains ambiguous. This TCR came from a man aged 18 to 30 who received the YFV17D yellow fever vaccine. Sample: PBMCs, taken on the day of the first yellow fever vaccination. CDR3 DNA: TGTGCCAGCAGTTCCCTCGGACGACCGAGCGAAAAACTGTTTTTT. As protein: CASSSLGRPSEKLFF.